What follows are 22 T cell receptor beta chains derived from one specimen sequenced in a study of blood T cell repertoires in COVID-19. TCRdb keeps only in-frame clones here, not all; method: immunoSEQ multiplex PCR. The sample includes fewer than 350,000 clones, roughly 86% of them seen just once. Sequencing was carried out using PBMCs or T cells enriched from blood (not recorded which). Source of these receptors: a woman under 40 who had been exposed to COVID-19.

The V call is TRBV13, the J call TRBJ2-1; perhaps TRBD2 as D (7 bases). This CDR3 has 13 amino acids. V lost 6 bases and J lost 6, with 12 bases in between. Per the germline V gene, CDR1 is PRHDT and CDR2 is FYEKMQ (reference sequence). CDR3: CASRRGRANEQFF. The CDR3 DNA reads TGTGCCAGCAGGCGGGGGCGGGCCAATGAGCAGTTCTTC. The complete variable domain, with remaining parts taken from reference TRBV13 and TRBJ2-1, reads AAGVIQSPRHLIKEKRETATLKCYPIPRHDTVYWYQQGPGQDPQFLISFYEKMQSDKGSIPDRFSAQQFSDYHSELNMSSLELGDSALYFCASRRGRANEQFFGPGTRLTVL.

Many counts were recorded for this clone. J is TRBJ1-2 and V is TRBV18; TRBD1 aligns across 7 bases. CDR1 KGHSH and CDR2 LQKENI come from the germline V gene. The CDR3 contains 16 residues. V was clipped by 3 bases and J by 4 bases; unmatched bases: 11. DNA of the CDR3: TGTGCCAGCTCACCGATAGCCGGGACAGCGTCCTATGGCTACACCTTC. Translation: CASSPIAGTASYGYTF.

In regard to this clone: It is unclear where the CDR3 begins or ends on the DNA, so no DNA is shown, and the CDR3 is as TCRdb lists it. The rearrangement links TRBV21-1 to TRBJ1-5. TRBV21-1 is a documented pseudogene. Inclusive of both ends, the CDR3 amounts to 22 amino acids. The CDR3 spells CASSNPTPQHFRRGGGNQPQHF.

The genes are TRBV5-6 and TRBJ1-2; D is unclear. CDR1 and CDR2 from the germline V gene are SGHDT and YYEEEE. V lost 0 bases and J 0 bases, leaving 6 bases between the germline ends. The CDR3 is 14 residues long. Written as DNA, the CDR3 is TGTGCCAGCAGCTTGGGTCAGGCTAACTATGGCTACACCTTC. Its translation: CASSLGQANYGYTF. Full variable domain (outside the CDR3, taken from reference TRBV5-6 and TRBJ1-2): DAGVTQSPTHLIKTRGQQVTLRCSPKSGHDTVSWYQQALGQGPQFIFQYYEEEERQRGNFPDRFSGHQFPNYSSELNVNALLLGDSALYLCASSLGQANYGYTFGSGTRLTVV.

This clone was observed a single time. The rearrangement uses TRBV19 and TRBJ2-5, with D unresolved. The CDR3 loop spans 13 amino acids. V lost 0 bases, J lost 7 bases, and 9 bases lay in between. Germline V gives CDR1 LNHDA, CDR2 SQIVND (reference sequence). The CDR3 DNA sequence: TGTGCCAGTAGTATAGATCTTTCAGGGACCCAGTACTTC. The encoded protein is CASSIDLSGTQYF.

CDR3 loop: CASSWGTGNEKLFF. CDR3 bases: TGCGCCAGCAGCTGGGGGACAGGTAATGAAAAACTGTTTTTT. The rearrangement joins TRBV5-1 to TRBJ1-4; 8 bases line up with TRBD1. This CDR3 has 14 amino acids. Germline values: CDR1 SGHRS, CDR2 YFSETQ. The V gene end was trimmed by 3 bases and the J gene end by 4 bases; junction bases not matched to a gene: 2. Combining the CDR3 with reference TRBV5-1 and TRBJ1-4 gives the whole variable domain KAGVTQTPRYLIKTRGQQVTLSCSPISGHRSVSWYQQTPGQGLQFLFEYFSETQRNKGNFPGRFSGRQFSNSRSEMNVSTLELGDSALYLCASSWGTGNEKLFFGSGTQLSVL.

The rearrangement joins TRBV6-2 or TRBV6-3 to TRBJ1-6, with D unclear. CDR3 size: 17 residues. The germline V gene has CDR1 MNHEY and CDR2 SVGEGT. Trimming removed 0 bases at V and 7 bases at J, with 16 bases between. DNA for the CDR3: TGTGCCAGCAGTTACTCTTCGGCGTCCGGGGTGAATTCACCCCTCCACTTT. Translating gives CASSYSSASGVNSPLHF.

J is TRBJ2-2 and V is TRBV2; 7 bases map to TRBD1. This CDR3 has 15 amino acids. V was clipped by 9 bases and J by 4 bases; unmatched bases: 11. Per the germline V gene, CDR1 is SNHLY and CDR2 is FYNNEI. The CDR3 region is CASWSQTGITGELFF. DNA for the CDR3: TGTGCCAGTTGGAGTCAGACAGGGATCACCGGGGAGCTGTTTTTT.

In its sample, this clone was seen a few times. V gene TRBV10-3 combines with J gene TRBJ2-7; 14 bases agree with TRBD2. This CDR3 has 18 residues. The junction had 10 bases not matched to a gene; V was cut back by 0 bases and J by 6 bases. Per the germline V gene, CDR1 is ENHRY and CDR2 is SYGVKD. CDR3 protein: CAISESPRLAGGPSEQYF. The CDR3 region has the DNA TGTGCCATCAGTGAGTCTCCCCGACTAGCGGGAGGGCCGAGCGAGCAGTACTTC.

This chain uses TRBV10-3 with TRBJ2-5, with TRBD1 matching over 7 bases. After removal of 8 bases from V and 5 bases from J, the junction contained 5 bases not matched to a gene. The CDR3 has 12 amino acids. Germline CDR1 and CDR2: ENHRY and SYGVKD. Here the CDR3 DNA reads TGTGCCATCCGAAACAGGGGTGAGACCCAGTACTTC. It encodes CAIRNRGETQYF.

The rearrangement links TRBV6-7 to TRBJ2-1; 7 bases match TRBD2. TRBV6-7 is filed as an ORF, its function uncertain. CDR3 size: 17 residues. V gave up 2 bases and J gave up 0 bases; unmatched junction bases: 7. The CDR3 region has the DNA TGTGCCAGCAGTTACGTCAAAGCGGGGCACTCCTACAATGAGCAGTTCTTC. Translation: CASSYVKAGHSYNEQFF.

This chain connects TRBV7-9 to TRBJ2-4; 11 positions match TRBD2. The V segment lost 2 bases and the J segment 11 bases; nucleotides outside the gene matches: 5. There are 14 residues in the CDR3. In germline, CDR1 is SEHNR, CDR2 FQNEAQ (reference sequence). The CDR3 DNA is TGTGCCAGCAGCTTACAGACTAGCGGGGCGGTTCAGTACTTC. Translating it yields CASSLQTSGAVQYF.

The chain couples TRBV7-9 to TRBJ1-1; no reliable D call. The germline gives CDR1 SEHNR, CDR2 FQNEAQ (reference sequence). This CDR3 region has 13 residues. Trimming left V 2 bases short and J 7 bases short, with 11 bases between. CDR3 loop: CASSLSGNGEAFF. CDR3 DNA: TGTGCCAGCAGCTTATCGGGGAACGGTGAAGCTTTCTTT. Full variable domain (outside the CDR3, taken from reference TRBV7-9 and TRBJ1-1): DTGVSQNPRHKITKRGQNVTFRCDPISEHNRLYWYRQTLGQGPEFLTYFQNEAQLEKSRLLSDRFSAERPKGSFSTLEIQRTEQGDSAMYLCASSLSGNGEAFFGQGTRLTVV.

This clone was seen a few times. This chain links TRBV25-1 with TRBJ1-3; 9 positions agree with TRBD1. The germline gives CDR1 MGHDK, CDR2 SYGVNS. The CDR3 has 14 amino acids. J lost 7 bases, V lost 3 bases, and 4 bases had no gene match. The CDR3 DNA is TGTGCCAGCAGTGATTGGACAGGGGCCAACACCATATATTTT. Its protein is CASSDWTGANTIYF.

The CDR3 loop is CASSQVGPSGGTDTQYF. For the CDR3, the DNA is TGTGCCAGCAGCCAAGTCGGTCCTAGTGGGGGGACAGATACGCAGTATTTT. The chain carries TRBV3-1 (or the pseudogene TRBV3-2) and TRBJ2-3, with a weak D call TRBD2 (6 bases). The CDR3 spans 17 residues. Germline V gene sequence: CDR1 LGHDT, CDR2 YNNKEL (reference sequence). V lost 1 base and J 3 bases, leaving 17 bases between the germline ends.

The chain carries TRBV19 and TRBJ2-1; 8 bases match TRBD2. The CDR3 has 16 amino acids. Per germline, CDR1 LNHDA and CDR2 SQIVND (reference sequence). Trimming cost V 2 bases and J 7 bases; bases outside gene matches: 10. CDR3 coding DNA: TGTGCCAGTAGTATACTTAGTGGGGCTAGCGGGAATGAGCAGTTCTTC. Residues: CASSILSGASGNEQFF.

CDR3 DNA sequence: TGTGCCAGCAGTTCGACTAGCGGGAGATACGAGCAGTACTTC. Its translation: CASSSTSGRYEQYF. The chain combines TRBV27 with TRBJ2-7; TRBD2 aligns across 12 bases. This CDR3 spans 14 amino acids. Per germline, CDR1 MNHEY and CDR2 SMNVEV (reference sequence). Unmatched junction bases numbered 2, after V lost 4 bases and J lost 4 bases.

The V and J genes are TRBV5-6 and TRBJ1-4; D gene ambiguous. Germline V lookup: CDR1 SGHDT, CDR2 YYEEEE. The V end lost 2 bases, the J end lost 8 bases, and 13 bases lay between the germline ends. This CDR3 has 14 residues. CDR3 in amino acids: CASSLRPLGEKLFF. In DNA, the CDR3 is TGTGCCAGCAGCTTAAGACCCCTCGGGGAAAAACTGTTTTTT. Looking up the rest from reference TRBV5-6 and TRBJ1-4 gives the full variable domain: DAGVTQSPTHLIKTRGQQVTLRCSPKSGHDTVSWYQQALGQGPQFIFQYYEEEERQRGNFPDRFSGHQFPNYSSELNVNALLLGDSALYLCASSLRPLGEKLFFGSGTQLSVL.

The chain carries TRBV24-1 and TRBJ2-1; 7 positions agree with TRBD2. The germline gives CDR1 KGHDR, CDR2 SFDVKD. This CDR3 region has 15 residues. J gave up 7 bases and V 10 bases, and 15 bases lay outside the gene matches. CDR3: CATARAGAAGNEQFF. CDR3 DNA: TGTGCCACGGCCCGGGCGGGAGCAGCTGGTAATGAGCAGTTCTTC.

V gene TRBV28 combines with J gene TRBJ1-2, with a possible D match to TRBD1 (6 bases). Germline V gene lookup returns CDR1 MDHEN and CDR2 SYDVKM. V shed 4 bases and J shed 0 bases, with 18 bases lying between them. This CDR3 region has 17 residues. CDR3 bases: TGTGCCAGCAGTTCCCCCCAGGGGCTTGATTCTAACTATGGCTACACCTTC. This translates into CASSSPQGLDSNYGYTF.

This chain uses TRBV15 with TRBJ2-1, with a possible D match to TRBD1 (6 bases). The CDR3 has 15 amino acids. Germline-derived CDR1 and CDR2 are LNHNV and YYDKDF (reference sequence). The V gene lost 1 base and the J gene lost 3 bases, with 10 bases spanning the gap. The CDR3 protein is CATSRVAGVYNEQFF. CDR3 coding DNA: TGTGCCACCAGCAGAGTGGCAGGGGTCTACAATGAGCAGTTCTTC. Combining the CDR3 with reference TRBV15 and TRBJ2-1 gives the whole variable domain DAMVIQNPRYQVTQFGKPVTLSCSQTLNHNVMYWYQQKSSQAPKLLFHYYDKDFNNEADTPDNFQSRRPNTSFCFLDIRSPGLGDTAMYLCATSRVAGVYNEQFFGPGTRLTVL.

The J gene is TRBJ2-3, the V gene TRBV10-3; D unresolved. This CDR3 has 12 amino acids. Germline V lookup: CDR1 ENHRY, CDR2 SYGVKD. V was cut by 10 bases and J by 6 bases, with 14 bases left in between. The DNA for the CDR3 is TGTGCCACCGCGTGGAGCGAGGATACGCAGTATTTT. Translation gives CATAWSEDTQYF.